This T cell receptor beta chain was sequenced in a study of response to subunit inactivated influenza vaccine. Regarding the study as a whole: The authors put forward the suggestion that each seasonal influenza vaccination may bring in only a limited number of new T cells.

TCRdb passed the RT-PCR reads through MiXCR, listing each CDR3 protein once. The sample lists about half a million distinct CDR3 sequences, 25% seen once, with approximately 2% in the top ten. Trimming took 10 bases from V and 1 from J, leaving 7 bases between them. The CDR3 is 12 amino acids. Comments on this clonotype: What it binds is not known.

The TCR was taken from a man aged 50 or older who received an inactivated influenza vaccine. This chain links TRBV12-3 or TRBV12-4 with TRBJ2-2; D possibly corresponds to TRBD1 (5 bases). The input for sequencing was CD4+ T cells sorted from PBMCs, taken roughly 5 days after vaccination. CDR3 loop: CATQGNTGELFF. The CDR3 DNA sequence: TGTGCCACCCAGGGGAACACCGGGGAGCTGTTTTTT.